The 2 T cell receptor beta chains presented below share a single source sample, sequenced in a study of identical twins. MiXCR, run by TCRdb on the 5' RACE reads, gives a single entry per CDR3 protein. The data show approximately 94,000 distinct CDR3 sequences, under 6.5% seen once. The sample comprised memory T cells sorted from blood. Receptor source: a woman between 45 and 60 years old in good health.

This clonotype was observed many times. The V call is TRBV4-1, the J call TRBJ1-1, with D maybe TRBD1 (5 bases). The CDR3 totals 14 residues. Germline CDR1 is MGHRA and CDR2 is YSYEKL. V was trimmed by 5 bases and J by 1 base, leaving 11 bases between them. CDR3 in DNA: TGCGCCAGCAGCGGCCGCACAGGGAACACTGAAGCTTTCTTT. Amino acid sequence: CASSGRTGNTEAFF.

V and J are TRBV6-6 and TRBJ2-2, with 14 bases that match TRBD2. Trimming took 6 bases from V and 6 from J; bases not matched to a gene: 3. Germline V gene data show CDR1 as MNHNY and CDR2 as SVGAGI (reference sequence). The CDR3 covers 15 residues. CDR3 sequence reads: CASSGLAGGPGELFF. The CDR3 DNA sequence: TGTGCCAGCAGCGGACTAGCGGGAGGTCCCGGGGAGCTGTTTTTT.